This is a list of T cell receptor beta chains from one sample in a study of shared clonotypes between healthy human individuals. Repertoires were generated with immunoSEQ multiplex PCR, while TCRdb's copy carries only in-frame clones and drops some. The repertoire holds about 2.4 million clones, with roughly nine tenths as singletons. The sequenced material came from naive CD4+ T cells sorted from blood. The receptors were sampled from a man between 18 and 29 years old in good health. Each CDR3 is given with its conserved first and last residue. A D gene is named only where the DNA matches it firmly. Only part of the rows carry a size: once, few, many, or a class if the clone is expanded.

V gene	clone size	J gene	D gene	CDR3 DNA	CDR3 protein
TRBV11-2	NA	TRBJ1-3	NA	TGTGCCAGCAGCCCCCAGGGCATTGGGTTTACTGGAAACACCATATATTTT	CASSPQGIGFTGNTIYF
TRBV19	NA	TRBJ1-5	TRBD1	TGTGCCAGTAGTGCCCGGACAGGCGGGGGCAATCAGCCCCAGCATTTT	CASSARTGGGNQPQHF
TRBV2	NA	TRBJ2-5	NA	TGTGCCAGCAGTCTCTCTCCAGGTGGCGCTCTCCAAGAGACCCAGTACTTC	CASSLSPGGALQETQYF
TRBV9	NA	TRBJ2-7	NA	TGTGCCAGCAGCCCCACGGGGGTTCTTTCCTACGAGCAGTACTTC	CASSPTGVLSYEQYF
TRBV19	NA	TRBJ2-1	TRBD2	TGTGCCAGTAGTATTTGGACTAGCGGGCTCGATGAGCAGTTCTTC	CASSIWTSGLDEQFF
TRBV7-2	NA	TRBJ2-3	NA	TGTGCCAGCACCCCGGGCGGGACGCAGTATTTT	CASTPGGTQYF
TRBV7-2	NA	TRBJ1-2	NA	TGTGCCAGCAGCTTAGGGATAGCTAACTATGGCTACACCTTC	CASSLGIANYGYTF
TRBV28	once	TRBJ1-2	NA	TGTGCCAGTAACAGACTCGAGGGCTATGGCTACACCTTC	CASNRLEGYGYTF
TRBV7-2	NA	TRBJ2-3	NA	TGTGCCAGCAGCCAACCCAGTGATACGCAGTATTTT	CASSQPSDTQYF
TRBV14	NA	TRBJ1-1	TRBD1	TGTGCCAGAAGCCAAGATTCATTGGCGGTAGGGGGCTTAAGAATGAACACTGAAGCTTTCTTT	CARSQDSLAVGGLRMNTEAFF
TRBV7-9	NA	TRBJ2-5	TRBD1	TGTGCCAGCAGCTTAGCTACCGGGACAGGGAAAGAGACCCAGTACTTC	CASSLATGTGKETQYF
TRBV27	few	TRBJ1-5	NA	TGTGCCAGCAGTTTCAGGGGTAGCAATCAGCCCCAGCATTTT	CASSFRGSNQPQHF
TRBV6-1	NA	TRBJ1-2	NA	TGTGCCAGCAGCCCTGCACCGGAGTACTATGGCTACACCTTC	CASSPAPEYYGYTF
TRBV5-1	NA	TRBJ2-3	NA	TGCGCCAGCAAAGGGCAACGGCCCACAGATACGCAGTATTTT	CASKGQRPTDTQYF
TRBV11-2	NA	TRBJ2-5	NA	TGTGCCAGCAGCCGCGGGGAGGTGGAGACCCAGTACTTC	CASSRGEVETQYF
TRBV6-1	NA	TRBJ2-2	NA	TGTGCCAGCAGTGAAGCTCTGGGGGCGGGTACCGGGGAGCTGTTTTTT	CASSEALGAGTGELFF
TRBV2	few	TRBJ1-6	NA	TGTGCCAGCAGTGATCAGGAGGGAAATTCACCCCTCCACTTT	CASSDQEGNSPLHF
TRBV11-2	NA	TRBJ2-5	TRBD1	TGTGCCAGCAGCCTCGGGACAGACCAAGAGACCCAGTACTTC	CASSLGTDQETQYF
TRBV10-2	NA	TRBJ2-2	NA	TGCGCCAGCAGGGGCGTAGGGTTAAAGAACACCGGGGAGCTGTTTTTT	CASRGVGLKNTGELFF
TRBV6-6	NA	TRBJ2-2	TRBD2	TGTGCCAGCACCCCAGCGGGGTATAAGGGGGAGCTGTTTTTT	CASTPAGYKGELFF
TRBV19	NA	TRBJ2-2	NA	TGTGCCAGTAGTATTGAACTGAACACCGGGGAGCTGTTTTTT	CASSIELNTGELFF
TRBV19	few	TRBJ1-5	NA	TGTGCCAGTAGTCCCAATAATCAGCCCCAGCATTTT	CASSPNNQPQHF
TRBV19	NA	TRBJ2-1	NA	TGTGCCAGTAGTATAAGCTCCTACAATGAGCAGTTCTTC	CASSISSYNEQFF
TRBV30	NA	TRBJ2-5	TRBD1	TGTGCCGGCGGACAGGGGGCCGGAGAGACCCAGTACTTC	CAGGQGAGETQYF
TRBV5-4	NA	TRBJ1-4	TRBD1	TGTGCCAGCAGCGCCGACAGGGCTACTAATGAAAAACTGTTTTTT	CASSADRATNEKLFF
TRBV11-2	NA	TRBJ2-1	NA	TGTGCCAGCAGCTTAGAACCAGGGAGCTCCTACAATGAGCAGTTCTTC	CASSLEPGSSYNEQFF
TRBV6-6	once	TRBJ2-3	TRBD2	TGTGCCAGTAAGAGCGGGGGGGCGTGGGATACGCAGTATTTT	CASKSGGAWDTQYF
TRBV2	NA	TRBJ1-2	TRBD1	TGTGCCAGCAGTGACGACAGGGATGGCTACACCTTC	CASSDDRDGYTF
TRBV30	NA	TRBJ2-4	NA	TGTGCCTGGAGTGTAGGGTCCATTCAGTACTTC	CAWSVGSIQYF
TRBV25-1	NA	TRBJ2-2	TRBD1	TGTGCCAGCAGTGTCGACAGGGTCGGAGCCGGGGAGCTGTTTTTT	CASSVDRVGAGELFF
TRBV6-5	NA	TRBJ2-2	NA	TGTGCCAGCAGTCCTCTTACCGGGGAGCTGTTTTTT	CASSPLTGELFF
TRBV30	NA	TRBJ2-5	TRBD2	TGTGCCTGGACCAGACTAGCGGGAAGTGGAGAGACCCAGTACTTC	CAWTRLAGSGETQYF
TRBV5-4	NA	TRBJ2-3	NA	TGTGCCAGCAGCTCCCCGAAGCTCACAGATACGCAGTATTTT	CASSSPKLTDTQYF
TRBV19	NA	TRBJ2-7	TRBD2	TGTGCCAGTAGTGGGACTAGCGGGGTCCACGAGCAGTACTTC	CASSGTSGVHEQYF
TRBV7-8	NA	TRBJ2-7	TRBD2	TGTGCCAGCAGCTTAGCTAGGGCTCCTAGCGGGAGAAACGAGCAGTACTTC	CASSLARAPSGRNEQYF
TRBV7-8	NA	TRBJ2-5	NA	TGTGCCAGCAGCTCAGAGGGCGGAGGCGGGGAGACCCAGTACTTC	CASSSEGGGGETQYF
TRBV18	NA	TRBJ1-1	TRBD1	TGTGCCAGCTCAACCGCCGGGACAGGGGGTCCGAACACTGAAGCTTTCTTT	CASSTAGTGGPNTEAFF
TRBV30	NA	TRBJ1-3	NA	TGTGCCTGGTCTACAGAGGACACCATATATTTT	CAWSTEDTIYF
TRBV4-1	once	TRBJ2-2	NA	TGCGCCAGCAGCTTAGAGGGCAGGGGAAAAGGAACCGGGGAGCTGTTTTTT	CASSLEGRGKGTGELFF
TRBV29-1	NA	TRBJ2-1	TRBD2	TGCAGCGTTGACTCGGGCTTAGCGGGAGCTATTAATGAGCAGTTCTTC	CSVDSGLAGAINEQFF
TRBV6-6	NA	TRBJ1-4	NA	TGTGCCAGCACCGGAGGCCAGGCCGCGGGGGAAAAACTGTTTTTT	CASTGGQAAGEKLFF
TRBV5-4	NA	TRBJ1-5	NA	TGTGCCAGCAGCTTGGATCCAGGAGAGCCCCAGCATTTT	CASSLDPGEPQHF
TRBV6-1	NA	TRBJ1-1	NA	TGTGCCAGCAGTGACCAGCACACTGAAGCTTTCTTT	CASSDQHTEAFF
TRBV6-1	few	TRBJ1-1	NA	TGTGCCAGCAGTGAAGACAGGCGGCTTGAAGCTTTCTTT	CASSEDRRLEAFF
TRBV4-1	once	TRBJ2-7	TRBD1	TGCGCCAGCAGCCATTTTTGGGACAGCGAGCAGTACTTC	CASSHFWDSEQYF
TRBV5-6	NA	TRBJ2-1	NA	TGTGCCAGCAGCCCCCGAGGAGGGTGGTCCTACAATGAGCAGTTCTTC	CASSPRGGWSYNEQFF
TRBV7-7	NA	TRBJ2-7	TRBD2	TGTGCCGATACCCCGGGGGGGCCCTACGAGCAGTACTTC	CADTPGGPYEQYF
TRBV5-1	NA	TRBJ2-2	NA	TGCGCCAGCAGCCACCAGGGACCACTAAACACCGGGGAGCTGTTTTTT	CASSHQGPLNTGELFF
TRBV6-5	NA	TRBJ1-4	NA	TGTGCCAGCAGTTGGGGGTCTGGTGAAAAACTGTTTTTT	CASSWGSGEKLFF
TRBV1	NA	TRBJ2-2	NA	TGCACCAGCAGCCAAGATGCATCCAGCAGGGAAATTGCCACCGGGGAGCTGTTTTTT	CTSSQDASSREIATGELFF
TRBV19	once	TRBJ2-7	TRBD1	TGTGCCAGTAGTGTTGCCGGGACAGTCAGCTCCTACGAGCAGTACTTC	CASSVAGTVSSYEQYF
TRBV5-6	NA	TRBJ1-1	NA	TGTGCCAGCAGCTTGCGGTCGACCAAGGGAACTGAAGCTTTCTTT	CASSLRSTKGTEAFF
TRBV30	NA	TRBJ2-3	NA	TGTGCCTGGAGTGGCCGACCGGGGCCCGGGTTGGCAGATACGCAGTATTTT	CAWSGRPGPGLADTQYF
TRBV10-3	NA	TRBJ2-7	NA	TGTGCCATCAGTGAGTCGATAACTAGTACCTCTACCGAGCAGTACTTC	CAISESITSTSTEQYF
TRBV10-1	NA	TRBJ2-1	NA	TGCGCCAGTAGTGGGGGCCTAAGGGAATCGGGTGAGCAGTTCTTC	CASSGGLRESGEQFF